One TCR beta chain is described in this entry. The antigen remains unidentified. This sample is part of a study of cytomegalovirus exposure and HLA in healthy donors. Study-wide findings and caveats: Most TCR sequences proved rare, with some public TCRs found in many donors.

The CDR3 has 11 amino acids. The ends were cut back, 4 bases at V and 3 bases at J, with 4 bases in the middle. The V gene's germline CDR1 is SGDLS and CDR2 YYNGEE. PCR amplification relied on 60 Vbeta primers (plus 13 Jbeta primers). Authors' analysis steps: Per a later analysis, the number of unique TCR beta chains was around 80 million, of which some 10 million were shared. TCRdb keeps only in-frame clones here, not all; method: immunoSEQ multiplex PCR. The D gene and trimming were derived from the DNA, and the V and J assignments and clone size from that table. Of approximately 27,000 clones listed, 50% to 75% are singletons.

Source material: PBMCs. The chain is built from TRBV9 and TRBJ1-2; no definite D call. This TCR was recovered from a male donor in good health and CMV-seropositive. The CDR3, as DNA: TGTGCCAGCAGCTCGGACTATGGCTACACCTTC. Its protein product is CASSSDYGYTF.